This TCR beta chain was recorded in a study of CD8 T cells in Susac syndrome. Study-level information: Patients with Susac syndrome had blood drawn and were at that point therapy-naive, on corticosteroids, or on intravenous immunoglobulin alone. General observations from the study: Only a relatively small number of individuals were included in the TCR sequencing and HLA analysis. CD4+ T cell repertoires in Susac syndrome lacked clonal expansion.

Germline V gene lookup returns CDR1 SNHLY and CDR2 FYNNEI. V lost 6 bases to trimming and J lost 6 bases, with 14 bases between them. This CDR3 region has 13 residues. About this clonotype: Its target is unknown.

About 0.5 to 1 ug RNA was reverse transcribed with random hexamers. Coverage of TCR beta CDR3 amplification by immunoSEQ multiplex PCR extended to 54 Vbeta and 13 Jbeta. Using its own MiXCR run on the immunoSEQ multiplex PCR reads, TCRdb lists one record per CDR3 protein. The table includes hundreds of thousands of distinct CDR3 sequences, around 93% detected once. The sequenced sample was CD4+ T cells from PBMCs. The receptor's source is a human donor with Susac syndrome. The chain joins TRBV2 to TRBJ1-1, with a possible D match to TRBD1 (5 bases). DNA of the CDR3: TGTGCCAGCAGAGTAAGGGGAAACGCTGAAGCTTTCTTT. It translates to CASRVRGNAEAFF.